The sequence of this T cell receptor beta chain was determined in a study of blood T cell repertoires in COVID-19. Study background: Acute and convalescent COVID-19 specimens originated in the United States, Italy and Spain. PBMCs, B-cell-depleted T cells, or T cells provided the cDNA or gDNA that made up the material.

As handled by the study authors: Amplifying reference gene primers gave estimates of nucleated cell counts. Sequencing was performed with immunoSEQ multiplex PCR; in TCRdb, only in-frame clones are kept and a portion is missing. V, J and clone size were drawn from that table, and D and trimming were deduced from the DNA. The data show some 120,000 clones, with over 80% seen just once and about an eighth held by the top ten. From germline, CDR1 is LNHNV and CDR2 YYDKDF (reference sequence). This CDR3 comprises 15 residues. Unmatched junction bases numbered 4, after V lost 5 bases and J lost 0 bases. This TCR came from a man aged 60-69 years with acute or convalescent COVID-19. V and J are TRBV15 and TRBJ2-3, with 8 bases that match TRBD1. Sample: peripheral blood. In nucleotides, the CDR3 is TGTGCCACCAGCCGTCGGACAGGGAGCACAGATACGCAGTATTTT. Its translation is CATSRRTGSTDTQYF.